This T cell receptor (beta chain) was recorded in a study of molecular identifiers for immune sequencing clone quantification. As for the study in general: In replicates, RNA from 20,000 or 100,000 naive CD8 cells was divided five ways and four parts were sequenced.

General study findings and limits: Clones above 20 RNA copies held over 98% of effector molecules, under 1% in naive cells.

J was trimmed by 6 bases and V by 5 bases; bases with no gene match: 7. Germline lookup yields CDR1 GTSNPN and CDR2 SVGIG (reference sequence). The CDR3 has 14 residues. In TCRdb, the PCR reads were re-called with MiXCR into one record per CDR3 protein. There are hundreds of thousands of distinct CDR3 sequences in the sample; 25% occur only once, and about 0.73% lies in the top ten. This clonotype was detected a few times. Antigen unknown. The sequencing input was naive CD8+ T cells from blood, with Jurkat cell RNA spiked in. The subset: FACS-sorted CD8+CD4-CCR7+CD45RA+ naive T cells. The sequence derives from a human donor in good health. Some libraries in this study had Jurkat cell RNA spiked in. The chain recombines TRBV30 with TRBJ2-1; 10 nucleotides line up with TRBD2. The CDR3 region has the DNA TGTGCCTGGGCACTAGCGGGATGGGTCAATGAGCAGTTCTTC. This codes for CAWALAGWVNEQFF. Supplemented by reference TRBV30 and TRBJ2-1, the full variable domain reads SQTIHQWPATLVQPVGSPLSLECTVEGTSNPNLYWYRQAAGRGLQLLFYSVGIGQISSEVPQNLSASRPQDRQFILSSKKLLLSDSGFYLCAWALAGWVNEQFFGPGTRLTVL.